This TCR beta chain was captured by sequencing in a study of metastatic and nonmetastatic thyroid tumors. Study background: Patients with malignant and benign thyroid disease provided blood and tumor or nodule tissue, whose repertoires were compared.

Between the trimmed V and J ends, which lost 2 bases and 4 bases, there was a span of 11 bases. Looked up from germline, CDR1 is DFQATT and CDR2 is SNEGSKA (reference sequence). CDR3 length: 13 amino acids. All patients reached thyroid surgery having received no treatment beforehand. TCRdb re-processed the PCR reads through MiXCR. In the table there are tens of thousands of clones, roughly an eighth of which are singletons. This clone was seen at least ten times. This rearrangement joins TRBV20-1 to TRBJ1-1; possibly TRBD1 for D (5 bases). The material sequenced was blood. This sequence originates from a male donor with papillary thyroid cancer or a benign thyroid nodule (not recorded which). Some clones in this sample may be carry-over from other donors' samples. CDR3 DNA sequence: TGCAGTGCTAGAAAGAAGGGGCGCACTGAAGCTTTCTTT. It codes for CSARKKGRTEAFF.